These T cell receptor beta chains were read from a single sample in a study of T-cell reconstitution after alpha-beta-depleted transplantation in children. TCRdb passed the PCR reads through MiXCR, listing each CDR3 protein once. Among around 94,000 distinct CDR3 sequences, 4.5% to 7.5% were seen once, and the ten largest hold approximately 6.6%. The sequencing here drew on PBMCs, mostly from graft donor cells, taken 60 days after TCRalphabeta/CD19-depleted stem cell transplant. All receptors derive from a female patient between 2 and 10 years old who had a stem cell transplant for Fanconi anemia, so the T cells may come from the graft donor. CDR3s include the opening cysteine and the closing phenylalanine or tryptophan. D genes are given only for firm matches. Rows may omit the clone size; those that give it use once, few, many or a size class.

j_call d_call clone_size v_call cdr3_aa cdr3_nt
TRBJ2-1 NA many TRBV2 CASSGLLGFKDNEQFF TGTGCCAGCAGTGGCCTATTGGGGTTCAAGGACAATGAGCAGTTCTTC
TRBJ2-7 NA NA TRBV21-1 CASEWREVGKYEQYF TGTGCCAGCGAGTGGCGGGAGGTGGGGAAATACGAGCAGTACTTC
TRBJ2-4 NA NA TRBV2 CTSSLGQGAILAKNIQYF TGTACCAGCAGCTTGGGACAAGGGGCGATTTTAGCCAAAAACATTCAGTACTTC
TRBJ2-5 NA many TRBV28 CASNATQYF TGTGCCAGCAATGCGACCCAGTACTTC
TRBJ2-2 TRBD1 NA TRBV23-1 CASSHESSSGTANTGELFF TGCGCCAGCAGCCACGAATCGTCTTCCGGGACAGCCAACACCGGGGAGCTGTTTTTT
TRBJ2-3 TRBD2 many TRBV29-1 CSVEGRGVTDTQYF TGCAGCGTTGAAGGGCGGGGGGTCACAGATACGCAGTATTTT
TRBJ1-2 NA few TRBV11-2 CASSLNLRSYGYTF TGTGCCAGCAGCCTCAACTTAAGGTCTTATGGCTACACCTTC
TRBJ2-7 TRBD2 NA TRBV29-1 CSGPPGLDDYEQYF TGCAGCGGACCCCCGGGACTAGATGACTACGAGCAGTACTTC
TRBJ1-5 NA once TRBV28 CASSELLGANNQPQHF TGTGCCAGCAGTGAATTGTTAGGGGCGAACAATCAGCCCCAGCATTTT
TRBJ1-2 NA many TRBV5-6 CASSLVGAYYGYTF TGTGCCAGCAGCTTGGTGGGGGCGTACTATGGCTACACCTTC
TRBJ2-7 NA many TRBV5-1 CASSFRESSYEQYF TGCGCCAGCAGCTTCAGGGAGAGCTCCTACGAGCAGTACTTC
TRBJ1-6 NA many TRBV5-1 CASSLWAGVISPLHF TGCGCCAGCAGCTTGTGGGCAGGGGTAATTTCACCCCTCCACTTT
TRBJ2-5 NA NA TRBV20-1 CSVKGRGGWYQETQYF TGCAGTGTCAAGGGACGGGGAGGATGGTACCAAGAGACCCAGTACTTC
TRBJ2-7 TRBD1 many TRBV7-9 CASSLAGDSSYEQYF TGTGCCAGCAGCTTAGCTGGGGACAGTTCCTACGAGCAGTACTTC
TRBJ2-1 TRBD2 many TRBV4-2 CASSQIAGGTYNEQFF TGTGCCAGCAGCCAAATAGCGGGGGGCACCTACAATGAGCAGTTCTTC
TRBJ2-6 NA many TRBV15 CATSRDPVGYSGANVLTF TGTGCCACCAGCAGAGATCCGGTGGGGTACTCTGGGGCCAACGTCCTGACTTTC
TRBJ2-2 NA many TRBV6-2/TRBV6-3 CASSYFGGPTGELFF TGTGCCAGCAGTTACTTTGGGGGTCCCACCGGGGAGCTGTTTTTT
TRBJ2-6 NA few TRBV19 CASSGSGANVLTF TGTGCCAGTAGTGGCTCTGGGGCCAACGTCCTGACTTTC
TRBJ2-7 NA many TRBV5-6 CASSLPGASTYEQYF TGTGCCAGCAGCTTGCCGGGGGCCTCGACCTACGAGCAGTACTTC
TRBJ2-5 NA many TRBV7-9 CASSPRPPYQETQYF TGTGCCAGCAGCCCGCGACCCCCGTACCAAGAGACCCAGTACTTC